One and the same sample provided the 24 T cell receptor beta chains below, sequenced in a study of cytomegalovirus exposure and HLA in healthy donors. The PCR made use of 60 Vbeta and 13 Jbeta primers. Produced via immunoSEQ multiplex PCR; TCRdb's table is partial and in-frame only. The sample contains about 95,000 clones, 77% of which appear only once. Material: PBMCs. Every receptor here comes from a woman aged 40 to 50 in good health and CMV-seronegative.

V gene TRBV2 combines with J gene TRBJ1-1; TRBD1 is a possible D gene (6 bases). Trimming shortened V by 4 bases and J by 6 bases, and 9 bases separated the two germline ends. The length of the CDR3 is 12 residues. In germline, CDR1 is SNHLY, CDR2 FYNNEI. CDR3 DNA: TGTGCCAGCAGTGTCAGGGGCGCTGAAGCTTTCTTT. Amino acid sequence: CASSVRGAEAFF.

The chain couples TRBV6-1 to TRBJ1-2; 7 nucleotides line up with TRBD1. CDR1 is MNHNS, CDR2 SASEGT, per germline. There are 17 residues in the CDR3. V was clipped by 3 bases and J by 3 bases; unmatched bases: 13. CDR3 nucleotide sequence: TGTGCCAGCAGTGACCACGACAGGGACGGGTGGTACTATGGCTACACCTTC. Amino acids: CASSDHDRDGWYYGYTF.

The V and J genes are TRBV10-1 and TRBJ2-7; 8 bases match TRBD1. CDR3 length: 12 residues. The germline CDR1 and CDR2 sequences are WNHNN and SYGVQD (reference sequence). Trimming removed 6 bases from V and 7 bases from J; junction bases left unmatched: 5. Here the CDR3 DNA reads TGCGCCAGCAGCGCAGGGGGCGCTGAGCAGTACTTC. It encodes CASSAGGAEQYF.

The J gene is TRBJ1-1, the V gene TRBV4-2, with TRBD1 matching over 7 bases. In germline, CDR1 is LGHNA, CDR2 YNFKEQ. The J segment lost 0 bases and the V segment lost 4 bases, leaving 17 bases of the junction unmatched. The CDR3 covers 19 residues. The CDR3 reads CASSRITGAQGPMNTEAFF. The CDR3 DNA follows: TGTGCCAGCAGCCGCATCACAGGGGCCCAGGGGCCTATGAACACTGAAGCTTTCTTT.

This clone has more than one count but fewer than ten. The chain employs TRBV7-2 and TRBJ2-7; 9 bases line up with TRBD1. This CDR3 is built from 15 residues. Per germline, CDR1 SGHTA and CDR2 FQGNSA. V dropped 1 base and J dropped 5; count of bases not matched to a gene: 6. CDR3 sequence: CASSLVPGQGDEQYF. The CDR3 bases are TGTGCCAGCAGCTTAGTCCCGGGACAGGGCGACGAGCAGTACTTC.

This clone has just a few counts. The rearrangement joins TRBV7-3 to TRBJ1-2, with TRBD1 matching over 7 bases. Trimming took 5 bases from V and 0 from J; bases not matched to a gene: 9. The germline V gene has CDR1 SGHTA and CDR2 FQGTGA. The CDR3 spans 16 residues. For the CDR3, the DNA is TGTGCCAGCAGCGCGGCAGGGACAGCGTCTAACTATGGCTACACCTTC. The encoded protein is CASSAAGTASNYGYTF. Supplemented by reference TRBV7-3 and TRBJ1-2, the full variable domain reads GAGVSQTPSNKVTEKGKYVELRCDPISGHTALYWYRQSLGQGPEFLIYFQGTGAADDSGLPNDRFFAVRPEGSVSTLKIQRTERGDSAVYLCASSAAGTASNYGYTFGSGTRLTVV.

The chain recombines TRBV19 with TRBJ1-2; no firm D call. Trimming took off 5 bases at V and 7 bases at J, with 11 bases between the two ends. CDR3 length: 12 residues. Looked up from germline, CDR1 is LNHDA and CDR2 is SQIVND (reference sequence). CDR3 DNA sequence: TGTGCCAGTAGTCCCTACGGTGCTGGCTACACCTTC. Its protein is CASSPYGAGYTF.

This chain links TRBV7-9 with TRBJ1-1, with no clear D. CDR1 SEHNR and CDR2 FQNEAQ come from the germline V gene (reference sequence). This CDR3 contains 15 residues. Trimming removed 7 bases at V and 1 base at J, with 16 bases between. CDR3 residues: CASTIWARKNTEAFF. As DNA, the CDR3 is TGTGCCAGCACCATATGGGCCAGAAAGAACACTGAAGCTTTCTTT.

This chain uses TRBV5-6 with TRBJ2-2, with D perhaps TRBD2 (5 bases). The CDR3 is made up of 12 amino acids. Germline V CDR1 and CDR2: SGHDT, YYEEEE. V gave up 4 bases and J gave up 5 bases, with 6 bases separating them. This chain's CDR3 is CASSRRTGELFF. The CDR3 DNA is TGTGCCAGCAGCCGGAGGACCGGGGAGCTGTTTTTT.

The rearrangement links TRBV5-1 to TRBJ2-3; 14 positions match TRBD2. V was clipped by 2 bases and J by 3 bases; unmatched bases: 14. This CDR3 region has 20 residues. CDR1 and CDR2 (germline): SGHRS, YFSETQ. The CDR3 DNA reads TGCGCCAGCAGCTTAAGAGGACTAGCGGGGGGCCGCAGTGGGACAGATACGCAGTATTTT. It codes for CASSLRGLAGGRSGTDTQYF.

The chain couples TRBV27 to TRBJ2-7; 12 nucleotides agree with TRBD2. The CDR3 is 14 residues long. Losses at the gene ends were 5 bases for V and 7 bases for J; bases not matched to a gene: 6. Looked up from germline, CDR1 is MNHEY and CDR2 is SMNVEV (reference sequence). DNA for the CDR3: TGTGCCAGCAGTGCTAGCGGGGGGGCGCGGGAGCAGTACTTC. This translates into CASSASGGAREQYF.

V is TRBV2 and J is TRBJ1-4; 9 bases map to TRBD1. The CDR3 runs 15 residues. Germline-derived CDR1 and CDR2 are SNHLY and FYNNEI. The V gene end was trimmed by 7 bases and the J gene end by 11 bases; junction bases not matched to a gene: 14. The DNA of the CDR3 is TGTGCCAGCATATTGTGGGGGACAGGGATCAGGAAACTGTTTTTT. Translation: CASILWGTGIRKLFF.

This chain joins TRBV11-2 and TRBJ1-4, with 10 bases fitting TRBD1. In germline, CDR1 is SGHAT, CDR2 FQNNGV. The junction had 5 bases not matched to a gene; V was cut back by 4 bases and J by 6 bases. This CDR3 spans 15 amino acids. The CDR3 protein is CASSSWGQGYEKLFF. The CDR3 DNA reads TGTGCCAGCAGCTCTTGGGGACAGGGGTATGAAAAACTGTTTTTT.

The genes are TRBV19 and TRBJ1-1, with D hard to call. The germline V and J ends were trimmed by 3 bases and 1 base, with 6 bases remaining between them. This CDR3 spans 13 amino acids. From germline, CDR1 is LNHDA and CDR2 SQIVND (reference sequence). The CDR3 here is CASSIYGNTEAFF. As DNA, the CDR3 is TGTGCCAGTAGTATTTACGGGAACACTGAAGCTTTCTTT.

This clone occurred once. The gene calls are TRBV9 and TRBJ1-3; 7 bases are a match to TRBD1. The V segment lost 3 bases and the J segment 1 base; nucleotides outside the gene matches: 1. The CDR3 contains 14 residues. Germline values: CDR1 SGDLS, CDR2 YYNGEE. In DNA, the CDR3 is TGTGCCAGCAGCGCGACAGGGTCTGGAAACACCATATATTTT. Its translation: CASSATGSGNTIYF.

This chain links TRBV15 with TRBJ1-3; D gene unclear. CDR1 LNHNV and CDR2 YYDKDF come from the germline V gene (reference sequence). Trimming cost V 0 bases and J 0 bases, with 6 bases left between them. The CDR3 runs 15 residues. CDR3 DNA: TGTGCCACCAGCAGAGACTGGAGCTCTGGAAACACCATATATTTT. This translates into CATSRDWSSGNTIYF. The full variable domain, completed using reference TRBV15 and TRBJ1-3, is DAMVIQNPRYQVTQFGKPVTLSCSQTLNHNVMYWYQQKSSQAPKLLFHYYDKDFNNEADTPDNFQSRRPNTSFCFLDIRSPGLGDTAMYLCATSRDWSSGNTIYFGEGSWLTVV.

The chain employs TRBV2 and TRBJ2-1, with D possibly being TRBD1 (6 bases). Germline-derived CDR1 and CDR2 are SNHLY and FYNNEI. CDR3 length: 15 amino acids. V lost 6 bases and J lost 0, with 12 bases in between. The CDR3 DNA is TGTGCCAGCAGATGGACAGATAGCTCCTACAATGAGCAGTTCTTC. Its translation: CASRWTDSSYNEQFF.

The chain employs TRBV30 and TRBJ1-5, with a possible D match to TRBD1 (5 bases). The CDR3 has 14 amino acids. Per the germline V gene, CDR1 is GTSNPN and CDR2 is SVGIG (reference sequence). The germline V and J ends were trimmed by 0 bases and 7 bases, with 13 bases remaining between them. The chain's CDR3 is CAWSVWGGRQPQHF. The DNA of the CDR3 is TGTGCCTGGAGTGTTTGGGGGGGAAGACAGCCCCAGCATTTT. Drawing the rest from reference TRBV30 and TRBJ1-5, the complete variable domain is SQTIHQWPATLVQPVGSPLSLECTVEGTSNPNLYWYRQAAGRGLQLLFYSVGIGQISSEVPQNLSASRPQDRQFILSSKKLLLSDSGFYLCAWSVWGGRQPQHFGDGTRLSIL.

The genes are TRBV20-1 and TRBJ1-1; TRBD1 is a possible D gene (5 bases). The CDR3 length is 11 residues. Trimming took 7 bases from V and 3 from J, leaving 9 bases between them. In germline, CDR1 is DFQATT, CDR2 SNEGSKA (reference sequence). CDR3 DNA sequence: TGCAGTGTTGGGGCTTACACTGAAGCTTTCTTT. Translation gives CSVGAYTEAFF.

The chain carries TRBV4-1 and TRBJ1-2; D perhaps matches TRBD1 (5 bases). Germline V gene data show CDR1 as MGHRA and CDR2 as YSYEKL. The CDR3 has 18 amino acids. The V gene lost 2 bases and the J gene lost 3 bases, with 22 bases spanning the gap. The CDR3 reads CASSQHRDLSSKYYGYTF. CDR3 DNA sequence: TGCGCCAGCAGCCAACACCGGGACTTATCCTCTAAGTACTATGGCTACACCTTC.

The chain has TRBV5-1 and TRBJ1-1; 7 nucleotides agree with TRBD1. The junction had 7 bases not matched to a gene; V was cut back by 5 bases and J by 6 bases. The CDR3 length is 13 residues. The V gene's germline CDR1 is SGHRS and CDR2 YFSETQ. Here the CDR3 reads CASRDRVQSEAFF. The DNA for the CDR3 is TGCGCCAGCAGAGACAGGGTACAGTCTGAAGCTTTCTTT.

V usage is TRBV5-1 and J usage is TRBJ1-2, with no clear D. Between the trimmed V and J ends, which lost 1 base and 0 bases, there was a span of 7 bases. The germline V gene has CDR1 SGHRS and CDR2 YFSETQ. The CDR3 spans 14 residues. The CDR3: CASSLQTTNYGYTF. The CDR3 nucleotides read TGCGCCAGCAGCTTGCAGACAACTAACTATGGCTACACCTTC.

The CDR3 bases are TGTGCCAGCAGTGTTGGCCCGGGATACCTCTCCTATAATTCACCCCTCCACTTT. This translates into CASSVGPGYLSYNSPLHF. V and J are TRBV6-4 and TRBJ1-6, with unresolved D. CDR3 length equals 18 residues. V was pared by 4 bases and J by 0 bases, with 16 bases between. CDR1 and CDR2 (germline): MRHNA, SNTAGT.

The J gene is TRBJ2-5, the V gene TRBV5-8; TRBD2 matches at 14 bases. V lost 4 bases, J lost 2 bases, and 7 bases stayed unmatched. The germline gives CDR1 SGHTS, CDR2 YDEGEE. The length of the CDR3 is 17 residues. CDR3 DNA: TGTGCCAGCAGCACCGGGACTAGCGGGGGACCTCAAGAGACCCAGTACTTC. It translates to CASSTGTSGGPQETQYF.